This paragraph reports one T cell receptor beta chain. This specimen comes from a study of blood T cell repertoires in COVID-19. Study-wide context: From T cells, B-cell-depleted T cells, or PBMCs came the material, which was cDNA or gDNA.

The method was immunoSEQ multiplex PCR; TCRdb's version includes in-frame clones alone and lacks a portion of them. The repertoire includes 250,000 to 300,000 clones, roughly 80% of them detected once, and over 4% sits in the top ten. The germline CDR1 and CDR2 sequences are SQVTM and ANQGSEA. The CDR3 is 12 amino acids. V was cut by 2 bases and J by 0 bases, with 4 bases left in between. No more than 2 weeks before study entry, exposed participants had met a case of COVID-19. The sample taken for sequencing was PBMCs or T cells enriched from blood (not recorded which). The TCR originated in a man aged 35 to 55 who had been exposed to COVID-19. This chain uses TRBV29-1 with TRBJ1-1; D unresolved. The CDR3 sequence is CSVEPVNTEAFF. Here the CDR3 DNA reads TGCAGCGTTGAACCAGTGAACACTGAAGCTTTCTTT.